This paragraph covers one TCR beta chain sequence. The antigen is unknown. The validation cohort, a group of around 130 subjects, included the donors and was separate from the roughly 620-subject first cohort. The data were obtained in a study of cytomegalovirus exposure and HLA in healthy donors. Across the whole study: A subsequent analysis stated that the roughly 130 validation repertoires were run on the same platform as the roughly 670 first-cohort repertoires.

The method was immunoSEQ multiplex PCR; TCRdb's version includes in-frame clones alone and lacks a portion of them. Found here are 300,000 or so clones, approximately 88% of them singletons; the top ten hold roughly 0.96%. Per the germline V gene, CDR1 is LNHDA and CDR2 is SQIVND (reference sequence). CDR3 length: 13 residues. Trimming pared 4 bases from V and 8 bases from J, leaving 14 bases between. Overall study results and limits: CMV antigen specificity of a few CMV-associated chains was confirmed in vitro. 164 TCR beta chains were listed as cytomegalovirus-associated.

The chain recombines TRBV19 with TRBJ1-1; tentative D call: TRBD1 (6 bases). Sequenced material: PBMCs. The receptor comes from a man aged 25 to 40 in good health and CMV-seronegative. The CDR3 loop is CASSRAAGAEAFF. Here the CDR3 DNA reads TGTGCCAGTAGTAGGGCCGCGGGGGCAGAAGCTTTCTTT. Complete variable domain (other parts from reference TRBV19 and TRBJ1-1): DGGITQSPKYLFRKEGQNVTLSCEQNLNHDAMYWYRQDPGQGLRLIYYSQIVNDFQKGDIAEGYSVSREKKESFPLTVTSAQKNPTAFYLCASSRAAGAEAFFGQGTRLTVV.